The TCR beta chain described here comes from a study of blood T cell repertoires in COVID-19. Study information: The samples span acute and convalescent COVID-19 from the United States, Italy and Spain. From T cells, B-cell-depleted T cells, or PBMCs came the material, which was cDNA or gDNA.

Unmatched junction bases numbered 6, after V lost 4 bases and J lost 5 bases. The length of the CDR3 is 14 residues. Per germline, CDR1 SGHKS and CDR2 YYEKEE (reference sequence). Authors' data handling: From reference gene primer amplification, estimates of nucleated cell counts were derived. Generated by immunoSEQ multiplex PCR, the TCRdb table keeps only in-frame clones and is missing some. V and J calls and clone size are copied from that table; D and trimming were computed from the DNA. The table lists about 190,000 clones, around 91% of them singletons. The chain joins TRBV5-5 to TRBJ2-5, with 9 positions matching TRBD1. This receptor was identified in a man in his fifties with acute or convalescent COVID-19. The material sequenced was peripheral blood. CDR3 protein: CASSHGQGIETQYF. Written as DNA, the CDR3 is TGTGCCAGCAGCCACGGACAGGGGATCGAGACCCAGTACTTC.